Below, 6 T cell receptor beta chains from the same sample are listed, as sequenced in a study of blood T cell repertoires in COVID-19. Repertoires were generated with immunoSEQ multiplex PCR, while TCRdb's copy carries only in-frame clones and drops some. The sample records roughly 240,000 clones, around 87% being singletons. Input material: peripheral blood. The receptors were gathered from a man between 18 and 35 years old with active or convalescent COVID-19.

The J gene is TRBJ2-4, the V gene TRBV27; TRBD1 matches at 7 bases. This CDR3 spans 16 amino acids. V gave up 4 bases and J gave up 2 bases; unmatched junction bases: 8. The V gene's germline CDR1 is MNHEY and CDR2 SMNVEV (reference sequence). CDR3 residues: CASSSLYRGSKNIQYF. In DNA, the CDR3 is TGTGCCAGCAGTTCCCTGTACAGGGGTTCCAAAAACATTCAGTACTTC.

The chain employs TRBV20-1 and TRBJ1-5; D not certain. CDR1 is DFQATT and CDR2 is SNEGSKA in the germline V gene (reference sequence). V was shortened by 3 bases and J by 5 bases, with 11 bases between the two germline ends. The CDR3 runs to 13 residues. CDR3 loop: CSASLSGDQPQHF. For the CDR3, the DNA is TGCAGTGCTAGTTTGTCCGGGGATCAGCCCCAGCATTTT.

The V gene is TRBV9, the J gene TRBJ2-5; 8 bases map to TRBD2. V lost 3 bases and J lost 4; bases outside the gene matches: 8. The CDR3 length is 15 residues. Germline values: CDR1 SGDLS, CDR2 YYNGEE. The CDR3 reads CASSGPRAGGETQYF. CDR3 in DNA: TGTGCCAGCAGCGGCCCTCGGGCGGGAGGAGAGACCCAGTACTTC.

Ten or more counts support this clone. The chain has TRBV6-4 and TRBJ2-3; D is perhaps TRBD2 (6 bases). The V end lost 4 bases, the J end lost 1 base, and 6 bases lay between the germline ends. From germline, CDR1 is MRHNA and CDR2 SNTAGT. This CDR3 region has 13 residues. CDR3 bases: TGTGCCAGCAGTGCTAGCGGCACAGATACGCAGTATTTT. Its protein is CASSASGTDTQYF.

The genes are TRBV7-9 and TRBJ2-7; weak D call: TRBD2 (5 bases). Trimming cost V 4 bases and J 2 bases, with 18 bases left between them. CDR1 SEHNR and CDR2 FQNEAQ come from the germline V gene (reference sequence). The CDR3 is 16 amino acids. CDR3 region: CASSWPEGLRTYEQYF. The CDR3 coding sequence is TGTGCCAGCAGCTGGCCCGAAGGACTGAGAACCTACGAGCAGTACTTC. Full variable domain (remainder filled in from reference TRBV7-9 and TRBJ2-7): DTGVSQNPRHKITKRGQNVTFRCDPISEHNRLYWYRQTLGQGPEFLTYFQNEAQLEKSRLLSDRFSAERPKGSFSTLEIQRTEQGDSAMYLCASSWPEGLRTYEQYFGPGTRLTVT.

As concerns this clone: The same CDR3 also results from other DNA sequences found in this sample. The chain combines TRBV19 with TRBJ1-5, with no clear D. Germline V gives CDR1 LNHDA, CDR2 SQIVND (reference sequence). V lost 5 bases to trimming and J lost 0 bases, with 5 bases between them. The CDR3 runs 13 residues. CDR3 DNA sequence: TGTGCCAGTAGTTTGGCTAGCAATCAGCCCCAGCATTTT. Its protein is CASSLASNQPQHF. Variable domain in full (rest from reference TRBV19 and TRBJ1-5): DGGITQSPKYLFRKEGQNVTLSCEQNLNHDAMYWYRQDPGQGLRLIYYSQIVNDFQKGDIAEGYSVSREKKESFPLTVTSAQKNPTAFYLCASSLASNQPQHFGDGTRLSIL.